The rows below give T cell receptor beta chains drawn from one sample of a study of T-cell reconstitution after alpha-beta-depleted transplantation in children. TCRdb ran MiXCR on the PCR reads and lists one entry per CDR3 protein. The repertoire holds roughly 100,000 distinct CDR3 sequences, with roughly 7.7% as singletons. Here the sequenced sample was PBMCs from the stem cell graft donor, taken from the stem cell graft. The receptor set was obtained from a human donor who donated a stem cell graft to a child with congenital amegakaryocytic thrombocytopenia. Each CDR3 is given with its conserved first and last residue. The D gene is left open where the match is weak. Size tells how often a clone was seen, or its class if it is expanded.

d_call: -; clone_size: many; v_call: TRBV12-3/TRBV12-4; j_call: TRBJ2-1; cdr3_aa: CASHFGLSSYNEQFF; cdr3_nt: TGTGCCAGCCATTTCGGGCTGAGCTCCTACAATGAGCAGTTCTTC
d_call: TRBD2; clone_size: many; v_call: TRBV11-2; j_call: TRBJ2-3; cdr3_aa: CASSFAGTSGNSQYF; cdr3_nt: TGTGCCAGCAGCTTCGCTGGGACTAGCGGGAACTCGCAGTATTTT
d_call: -; clone_size: many; v_call: TRBV7-2; j_call: TRBJ1-2; cdr3_aa: CASSFDAGGYTF; cdr3_nt: TGTGCCAGCAGCTTCGACGCCGGGGGCTACACCTTC
d_call: TRBD1; clone_size: few; v_call: TRBV7-3; j_call: TRBJ2-6; cdr3_aa: CASNKFGTGSGANVLTF; cdr3_nt: TGTGCCAGCAACAAATTCGGGACAGGCTCTGGGGCCAACGTCCTGACTTTC
d_call: -; clone_size: many; v_call: TRBV29-1; j_call: TRBJ1-2; cdr3_aa: CSGDQVENYGYTF; cdr3_nt: TGCAGCGGCGACCAGGTAGAAAACTATGGCTACACCTTC
d_call: -; clone_size: many; v_call: TRBV6-1; j_call: TRBJ2-7; cdr3_aa: CASSDRGGPYEQYF; cdr3_nt: TGTGCCAGCAGTGACAGGGGGGGACCCTACGAGCAGTACTTC
d_call: -; clone_size: many; v_call: TRBV12-3/TRBV12-4; j_call: TRBJ2-5; cdr3_aa: CASSRLGVETQYF; cdr3_nt: TGTGCCAGCAGCCGGCTGGGGGTGGAGACCCAGTACTTC
d_call: -; clone_size: many; v_call: TRBV5-1; j_call: TRBJ1-5; cdr3_aa: CASSSGEVGQPQHF; cdr3_nt: TGCGCCAGCAGCTCGGGCGAGGTGGGCCAGCCCCAGCATTTT
d_call: TRBD2; clone_size: many; v_call: TRBV10-3; j_call: TRBJ2-5; cdr3_aa: CAISVGTSGRETQYF; cdr3_nt: TGTGCCATCAGTGTAGGGACTAGCGGGAGGGAGACCCAGTACTTC
d_call: TRBD1; clone_size: few; v_call: TRBV5-1; j_call: TRBJ2-5; cdr3_aa: CASSWGTGEETQYF; cdr3_nt: TGCGCCAGCAGCTGGGGGACAGGGGAAGAGACCCAGTACTTC
d_call: -; clone_size: many; v_call: TRBV5-1; j_call: TRBJ1-6; cdr3_aa: CASSPTTENSPLHF; cdr3_nt: TGCGCCAGCAGCCCGACGACTGAGAATTCACCCCTCCACTTT
d_call: -; clone_size: many; v_call: TRBV3-1; j_call: TRBJ2-2; cdr3_aa: CASSREGEANTGELFF; cdr3_nt: TGTGCCAGCAGCCGAGAGGGAGAAGCGAACACCGGGGAGCTGTTTTTT
d_call: TRBD1; clone_size: many; v_call: TRBV5-5; j_call: TRBJ1-2; cdr3_aa: CASRAGQSRDYGYTF; cdr3_nt: TGTGCCAGCAGGGCGGGACAGTCTAGGGACTATGGCTACACCTTC
d_call: -; clone_size: many; v_call: TRBV5-1; j_call: TRBJ1-1; cdr3_aa: CASSLGIRAPNTEAFF; cdr3_nt: TGCGCCAGCAGCTTGGGAATCCGGGCACCGAACACTGAAGCTTTCTTT
d_call: -; clone_size: many; v_call: TRBV7-8; j_call: TRBJ1-5; cdr3_aa: CASSLVANQPQHF; cdr3_nt: TGTGCCAGCAGCTTAGTAGCCAATCAGCCCCAGCATTTT
d_call: TRBD2; clone_size: many; v_call: TRBV20-1; j_call: TRBJ2-1; cdr3_aa: CCATVAGGRYNEQFF; cdr3_nt: TGCTGTGCGACGGTAGCGGGAGGACGCTACAATGAGCAGTTCTTC
d_call: -; clone_size: many; v_call: TRBV5-1; j_call: TRBJ2-2; cdr3_aa: CASSLQSRDTGELFF; cdr3_nt: TGCGCCAGCAGCCTTCAGTCCAGGGACACCGGGGAGCTGTTTTTT
d_call: -; clone_size: medium-sized; v_call: TRBV5-1; j_call: TRBJ2-1; cdr3_aa: CASSLGRGSVDEQFF; cdr3_nt: TGCGCCAGCAGCCTGGGCAGGGGAAGCGTAGATGAGCAGTTCTTC
d_call: TRBD2; clone_size: many; v_call: TRBV27; j_call: TRBJ2-1; cdr3_aa: CASSPGTSGIREQFF; cdr3_nt: TGTGCCAGCAGTCCCGGGACTAGCGGGATTCGTGAGCAGTTCTTC
d_call: -; clone_size: many; v_call: TRBV5-1; j_call: TRBJ2-6; cdr3_aa: CASSLPSSNSSGANVLTF; cdr3_nt: TGCGCCAGCAGCTTGCCCTCCAGCAACTCCTCTGGGGCCAACGTCCTGACTTTC
d_call: -; clone_size: many; v_call: TRBV7-2; j_call: TRBJ2-1; cdr3_aa: CASSLLGGGGRNEQFF; cdr3_nt: TGTGCCAGCAGCTTATTAGGGGGGGGCGGACGGAATGAGCAGTTCTTC
d_call: TRBD2; clone_size: many; v_call: TRBV7-2; j_call: TRBJ2-7; cdr3_aa: CASSFASGGAYEQYF; cdr3_nt: TGTGCCAGCAGCTTTGCTAGCGGGGGAGCCTACGAGCAGTACTTC